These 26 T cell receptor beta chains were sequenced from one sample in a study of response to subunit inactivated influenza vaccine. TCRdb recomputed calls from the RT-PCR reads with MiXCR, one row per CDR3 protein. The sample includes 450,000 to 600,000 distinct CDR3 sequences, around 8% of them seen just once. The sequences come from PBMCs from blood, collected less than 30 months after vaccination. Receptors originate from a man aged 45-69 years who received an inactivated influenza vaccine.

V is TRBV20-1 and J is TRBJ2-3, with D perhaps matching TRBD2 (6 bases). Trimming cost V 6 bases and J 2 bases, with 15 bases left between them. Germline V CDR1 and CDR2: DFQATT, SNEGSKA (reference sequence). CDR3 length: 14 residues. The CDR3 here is CSAGQGGPTDTQYF. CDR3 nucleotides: TGCAGTGCGGGGCAGGGAGGCCCCACAGATACGCAGTATTTT.

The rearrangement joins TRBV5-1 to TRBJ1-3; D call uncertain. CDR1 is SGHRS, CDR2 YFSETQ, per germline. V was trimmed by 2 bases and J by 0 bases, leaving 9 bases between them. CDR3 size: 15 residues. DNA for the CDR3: TGCGCCAGCAGCTTCGGTGAGAGCTCTGGAAACACCATATATTTT. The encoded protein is CASSFGESSGNTIYF. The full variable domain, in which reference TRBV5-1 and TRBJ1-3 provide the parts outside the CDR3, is KAGVTQTPRYLIKTRGQQVTLSCSPISGHRSVSWYQQTPGQGLQFLFEYFSETQRNKGNFPGRFSGRQFSNSRSEMNVSTLELGDSALYLCASSFGESSGNTIYFGEGSWLTVV.

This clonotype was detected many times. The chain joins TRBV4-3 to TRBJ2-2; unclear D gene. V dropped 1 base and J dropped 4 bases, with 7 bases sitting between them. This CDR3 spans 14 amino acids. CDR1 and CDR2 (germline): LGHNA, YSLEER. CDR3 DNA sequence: TGCGCCAGCAGCCAAGGGTTTGGCACCGGGGAGCTGTTTTTT. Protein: CASSQGFGTGELFF.

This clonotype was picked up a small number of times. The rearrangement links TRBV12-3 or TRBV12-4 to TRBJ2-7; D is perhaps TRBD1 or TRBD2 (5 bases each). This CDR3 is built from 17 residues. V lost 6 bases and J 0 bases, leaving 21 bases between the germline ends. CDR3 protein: CASSTGRLSSNSYEQYF. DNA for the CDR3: TGTGCCAGCAGCACGGGACGGCTGAGCAGTAACTCCTACGAGCAGTACTTC.

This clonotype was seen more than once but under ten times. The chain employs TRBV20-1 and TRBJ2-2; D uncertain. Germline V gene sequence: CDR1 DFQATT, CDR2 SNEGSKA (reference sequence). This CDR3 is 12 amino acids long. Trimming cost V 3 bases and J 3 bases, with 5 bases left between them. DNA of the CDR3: TGCAGTGCTAGTAGATACACCGGGGAGCTGTTTTTT. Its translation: CSASRYTGELFF.

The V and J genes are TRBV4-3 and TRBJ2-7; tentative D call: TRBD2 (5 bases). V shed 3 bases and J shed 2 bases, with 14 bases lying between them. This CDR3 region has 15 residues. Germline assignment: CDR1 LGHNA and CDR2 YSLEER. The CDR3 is CASSQEVDETYEQYF. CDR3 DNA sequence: TGCGCCAGCAGCCAGGAGGTAGACGAGACCTACGAGCAGTACTTC.

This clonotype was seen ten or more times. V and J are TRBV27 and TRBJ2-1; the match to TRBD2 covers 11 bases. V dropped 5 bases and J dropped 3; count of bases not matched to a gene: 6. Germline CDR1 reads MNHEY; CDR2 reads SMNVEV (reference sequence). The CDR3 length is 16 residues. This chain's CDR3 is CASSATSGGFYNEQFF. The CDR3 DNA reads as TGTGCCAGCAGTGCAACTAGCGGGGGCTTCTACAATGAGCAGTTCTTC.

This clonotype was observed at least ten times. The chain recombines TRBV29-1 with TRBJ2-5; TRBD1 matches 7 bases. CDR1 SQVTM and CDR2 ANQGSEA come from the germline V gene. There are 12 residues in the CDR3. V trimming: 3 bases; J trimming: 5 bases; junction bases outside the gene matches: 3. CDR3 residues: CSVDKGAETQYF. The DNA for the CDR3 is TGCAGCGTTGATAAGGGGGCGGAGACCCAGTACTTC.

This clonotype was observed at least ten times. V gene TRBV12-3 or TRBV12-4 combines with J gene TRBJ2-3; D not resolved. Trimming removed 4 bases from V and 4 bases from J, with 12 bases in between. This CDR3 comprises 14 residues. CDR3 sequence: CASSSGPHADTQYF. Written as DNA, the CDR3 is TGTGCCAGCAGTTCCGGACCCCATGCAGATACGCAGTATTTT.

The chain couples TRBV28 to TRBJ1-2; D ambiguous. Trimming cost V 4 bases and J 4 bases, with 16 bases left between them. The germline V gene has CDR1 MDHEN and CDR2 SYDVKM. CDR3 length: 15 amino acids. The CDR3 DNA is TGTGCCAGCAGTTCCGGGGTAGGGCAGTCCTATGGCTACACCTTC. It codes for CASSSGVGQSYGYTF.

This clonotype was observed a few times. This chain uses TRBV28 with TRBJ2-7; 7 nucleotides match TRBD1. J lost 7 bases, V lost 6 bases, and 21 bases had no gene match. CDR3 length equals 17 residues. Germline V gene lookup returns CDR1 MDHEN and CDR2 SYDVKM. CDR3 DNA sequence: TGTGCCAGCAGCTCACTCCAATTTACAGGGGCCGTGGGGGAGCAGTACTTC. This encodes CASSSLQFTGAVGEQYF.

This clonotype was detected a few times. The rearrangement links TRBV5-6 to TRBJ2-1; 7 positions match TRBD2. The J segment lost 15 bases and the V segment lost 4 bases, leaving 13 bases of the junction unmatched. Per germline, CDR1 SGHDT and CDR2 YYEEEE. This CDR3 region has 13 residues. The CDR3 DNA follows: TGTGCCAGCAGCCGGGGGGACTCACCAAAGCCGTTCTTC. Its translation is CASSRGDSPKPFF.

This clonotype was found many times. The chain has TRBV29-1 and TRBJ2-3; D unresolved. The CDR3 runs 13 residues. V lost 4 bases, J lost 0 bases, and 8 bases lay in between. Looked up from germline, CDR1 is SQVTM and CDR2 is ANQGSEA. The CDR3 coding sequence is TGCAGCGTTGTAGGACGGAGCACAGATACGCAGTATTTT. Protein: CSVVGRSTDTQYF.

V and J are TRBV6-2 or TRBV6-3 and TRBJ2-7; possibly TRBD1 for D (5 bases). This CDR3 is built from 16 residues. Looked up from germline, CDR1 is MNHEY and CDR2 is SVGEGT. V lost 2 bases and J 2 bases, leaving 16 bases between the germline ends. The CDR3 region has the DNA TGTGCCAGCAGTTACGCCGTCGACAGCCTAACCTACGAGCAGTACTTC. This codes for CASSYAVDSLTYEQYF.

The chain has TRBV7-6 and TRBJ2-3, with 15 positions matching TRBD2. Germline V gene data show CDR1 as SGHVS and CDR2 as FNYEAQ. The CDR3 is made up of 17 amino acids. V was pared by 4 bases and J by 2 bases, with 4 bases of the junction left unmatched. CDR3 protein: CASSYGLAGGLTDTQYF. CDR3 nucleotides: TGTGCCAGCAGCTACGGACTAGCGGGGGGGCTCACAGATACGCAGTATTTT.

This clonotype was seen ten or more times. CDR3 sequence: CASSTGQGRTDTQYF. The CDR3 nucleotides read TGCGCCAGCAGCACCGGACAGGGACGCACAGATACGCAGTATTTT. The gene calls are TRBV5-1 and TRBJ2-3; TRBD1 agrees at 8 bases. The CDR3 loop spans 15 amino acids. Germline V gene data show CDR1 as SGHRS and CDR2 as YFSETQ. Trimming took 4 bases from V and 1 from J; bases not matched to a gene: 5.

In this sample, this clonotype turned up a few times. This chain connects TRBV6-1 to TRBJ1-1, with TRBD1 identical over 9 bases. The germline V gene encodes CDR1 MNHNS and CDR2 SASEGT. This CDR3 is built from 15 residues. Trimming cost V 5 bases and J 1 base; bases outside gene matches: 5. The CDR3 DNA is TGTGCCAGCAGTCGGACAGGGGTCACGAACACTGAAGCTTTCTTT. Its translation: CASSRTGVTNTEAFF.

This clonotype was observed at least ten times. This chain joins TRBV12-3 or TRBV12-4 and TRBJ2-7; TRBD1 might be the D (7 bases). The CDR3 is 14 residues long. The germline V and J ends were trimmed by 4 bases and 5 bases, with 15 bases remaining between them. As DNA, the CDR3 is TGTGCCAGCAGTTCCAGGGGGGCGCCGGACGAGCAGTACTTC. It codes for CASSSRGAPDEQYF.

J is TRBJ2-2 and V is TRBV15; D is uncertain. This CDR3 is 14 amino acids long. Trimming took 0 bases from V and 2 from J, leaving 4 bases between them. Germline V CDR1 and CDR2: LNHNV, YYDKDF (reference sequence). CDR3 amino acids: CATSREVNTGELFF. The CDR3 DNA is TGTGCCACCAGCAGAGAAGTCAACACCGGGGAGCTGTTTTTT.

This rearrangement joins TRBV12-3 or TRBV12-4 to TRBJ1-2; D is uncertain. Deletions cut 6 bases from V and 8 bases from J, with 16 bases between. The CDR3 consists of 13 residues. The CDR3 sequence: CASSRPLGMGYTF. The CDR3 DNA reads TGTGCCAGCAGCCGGCCCCTAGGGATGGGCTACACCTTC.

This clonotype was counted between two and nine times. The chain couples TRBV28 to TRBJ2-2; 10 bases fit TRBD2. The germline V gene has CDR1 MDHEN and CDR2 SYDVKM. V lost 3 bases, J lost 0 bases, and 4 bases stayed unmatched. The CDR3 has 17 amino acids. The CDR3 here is CASSFNGLAANTGELFF. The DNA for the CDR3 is TGTGCCAGCAGTTTTAACGGACTAGCGGCGAACACCGGGGAGCTGTTTTTT. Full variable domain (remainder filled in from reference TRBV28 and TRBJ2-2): DVKVTQSSRYLVKRTGEKVFLECVQDMDHENMFWYRQDPGLGLRLIYFSYDVKMKEKGDIPEGYSVSREKKERFSLILESASTNQTSMYLCASSFNGLAANTGELFFGEGSRLTVL.

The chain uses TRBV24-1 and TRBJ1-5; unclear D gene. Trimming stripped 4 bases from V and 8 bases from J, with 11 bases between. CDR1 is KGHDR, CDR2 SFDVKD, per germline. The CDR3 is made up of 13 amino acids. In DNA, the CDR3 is TGTGCCACCAGTGAGTATACTGAGGAGCCCCAGCATTTT. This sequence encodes CATSEYTEEPQHF.

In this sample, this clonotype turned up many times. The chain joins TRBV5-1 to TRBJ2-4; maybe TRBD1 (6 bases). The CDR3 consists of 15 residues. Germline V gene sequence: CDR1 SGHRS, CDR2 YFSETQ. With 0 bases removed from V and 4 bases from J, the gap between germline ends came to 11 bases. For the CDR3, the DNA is TGCGCCAGCAGCTTGGAGACAGGAACAAAAAACATTCAGTACTTC. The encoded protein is CASSLETGTKNIQYF.

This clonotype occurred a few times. CDR3 sequence: CASSTPPGQGINEQFF. The CDR3 DNA sequence: TGTGCCAGCAGCACCCCCCCGGGACAGGGAATCAATGAGCAGTTCTTC. This sequence joins TRBV21-1 and TRBJ2-1; TRBD1, the table's D call, lacks a check against the DNA. TRBV21-1 counts as a pseudogene. The CDR3 runs 16 residues.

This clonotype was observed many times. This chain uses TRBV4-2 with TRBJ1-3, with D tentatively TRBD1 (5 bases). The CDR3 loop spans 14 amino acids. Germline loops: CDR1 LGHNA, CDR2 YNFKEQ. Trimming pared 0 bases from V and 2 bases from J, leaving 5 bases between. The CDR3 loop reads CASSQEGPGNTIYF. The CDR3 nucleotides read TGTGCCAGCAGCCAAGAGGGACCTGGAAACACCATATATTTT.

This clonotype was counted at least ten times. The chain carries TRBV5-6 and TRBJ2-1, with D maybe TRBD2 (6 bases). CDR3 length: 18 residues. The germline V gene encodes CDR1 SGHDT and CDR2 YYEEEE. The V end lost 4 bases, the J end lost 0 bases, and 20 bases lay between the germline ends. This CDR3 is CASSPPLARGYSYNEQFF. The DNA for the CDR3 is TGTGCCAGCAGCCCCCCTCTAGCGAGAGGTTACTCCTACAATGAGCAGTTCTTC.